The rows below give T cell receptor beta chains drawn from one sample of a study of T cell responses to AZD1222 COVID-19 vaccine. Profiled with immunoSEQ multiplex PCR; TCRdb holds only in-frame clones, not every one. This table has 110,000 or so clones, 88% appearing once. Sequencing was performed on peripheral blood, taken 28 days after the second AZD1222 dose. The receptors originated from an adult who received the AZD1222 COVID-19 vaccine. Both conserved end residues are part of each CDR3. D genes are given only for firm matches. Only some rows state a clone size, as once, few, many or a class for expanded clones.

clone size,D gene,V gene,J gene,CDR3 protein,CDR3 DNA
NA,NA,TRBV28,TRBJ1-1,CASSSEPGFTEAFF,TGTGCCAGCAGTTCTGAACCAGGGTTCACTGAAGCTTTCTTT
few,TRBD1,TRBV28,TRBJ1-5,CASTTGTAQPQHF,TGTGCCAGCACGACAGGGACCGCTCAGCCCCAGCATTTT
few,TRBD1,TRBV9,TRBJ2-3,CASSSRQGSTDTQYF,TGTGCCAGCAGCTCACGACAGGGGTCCACAGATACGCAGTATTTT
NA,TRBD1,TRBV3-1/TRBV3-2,TRBJ2-5,CASRRGTGQGIGETQYF,TGTGCCAGCAGACGCGGTACGGGACAGGGGATTGGAGAGACCCAGTACTTC
NA,TRBD1,TRBV6-2/TRBV6-3,TRBJ2-2,CASSLYRGPGELFF,TGTGCCAGCAGTTTATACAGGGGGCCCGGGGAGCTGTTTTTT
NA,NA,TRBV18,TRBJ2-3,CASSPPTGTGTDTQYF,TGTGCCAGCTCACCACCGACAGGTACGGGGACAGATACGCAGTATTTT
NA,TRBD2,TRBV3-1/TRBV3-2,TRBJ2-1,CASSPRLAGEQFF,TGTGCCAGCAGCCCCCGACTAGCAGGTGAGCAGTTCTTC
NA,NA,TRBV10-3,TRBJ1-1,CAISENSMNTEAFF,TGTGCCATCAGTGAGAACAGTATGAACACTGAAGCTTTCTTT
NA,NA,TRBV3-1/TRBV3-2,TRBJ1-1,CASSRGYAEAFF,TGTGCCAGCAGCAGAGGATACGCTGAAGCTTTCTTT
NA,TRBD1,TRBV2,TRBJ1-5,CASSTGQGDQPQHF,TGTGCCAGCAGTACAGGACAGGGGGATCAGCCCCAGCATTTT
once,NA,TRBV24-1,TRBJ1-2,CATSDFFRHFNYGYTF,TGTGCCACCAGTGATTTCTTCAGGCACTTTAACTATGGCTACACCTTC
NA,TRBD1,TRBV3-1/TRBV3-2,TRBJ1-2,CASSRDSSNYGYTF,TGTGCCAGCAGCCGGGACAGCTCTAACTATGGCTACACCTTC
NA,NA,TRBV27,TRBJ2-7,CASKQNRDYYEQYF,TGTGCCAGCAAACAAAACAGGGATTACTACGAGCAGTACTTC
NA,TRBD1,TRBV7-2,TRBJ2-3,CASADFRTGGGTDTQYF,TGTGCCAGCGCCGACTTCAGGACAGGGGGCGGGACAGATACGCAGTATTTT
NA,NA,TRBV10-3,TRBJ1-6,CAISDSGRSYNSPLHF,TGTGCCATCAGTGACTCGGGTAGATCCTATAATTCACCCCTCCACTTT
once,NA,TRBV7-9,TRBJ1-4,CASSKTGGGVEGKLFF,TGTGCCAGTTCTAAGACAGGCGGTGGTGTTGAGGGAAAACTGTTTTTT
NA,NA,TRBV5-1,TRBJ1-6,CASSPDGSPLHF,TGCGCCAGCAGCCCGGATGGCTCACCCCTCCACTTT
NA,NA,TRBV6-2/TRBV6-3,TRBJ2-6,CASSYIRAGANVLTF,TGTGCCAGCAGTTACATTAGGGCCGGGGCCAACGTCCTGACTTTC